This entry features one T cell receptor (beta chain) sequence. Its antigen is not known. This sample was included in a study of cytomegalovirus exposure and HLA in healthy donors. General study results and limits: The listing of some 170 TCR beta chains classed them as cytomegalovirus-associated.

Vbeta (60) and Jbeta (13) primers were used in the PCR. The protocol was immunoSEQ multiplex PCR, while the TCRdb copy is restricted to in-frame clones and leaves out a portion. The sample carries under 200,000 clones, about four fifths recorded once. The source is a male donor in good health and CMV-seronegative. Specimen: PBMCs.

As DNA, the CDR3 is TGTGCCAGCAGTTTAATCTCGGGACACTCGAACACTGAAGCTTTCTTT. Translated, it gives CASSLISGHSNTEAFF. The chain recombines TRBV27 with TRBJ1-1; a weak D match, TRBD1 (6 bases). Germline V gene data show CDR1 as MNHEY and CDR2 as SMNVEV (reference sequence). V lost 2 bases to trimming and J lost 1 base, with 14 bases between them. The CDR3 spans 16 residues.